This T cell receptor (beta chain) is drawn from a study of CXCR3-negative and CXCR3-positive naive CD8 T cells. Whole-study findings and limits: The level of CXCR3 expression partially decreased after cryopreservation; the majority of assays used fresh PBMCs. Researchers report that CXCR3-positive naive cells carry more hydrophobic TRB CDR3s than CXCR3-negative naive cells.

Every individual CD8+ T cell subset underwent sorting in triplicate at more than 250,000 cells apiece. UMI labels and 5' RACE were used to prepare the TRB cDNA libraries. TCRdb re-called the 5' RACE reads, yielding one record per CDR3 amino acid sequence without DNA. In total, the table holds around 120,000 distinct CDR3 sequences. The CDR3 covers 14 residues. Germline lookup yields CDR1 SGHVS and CDR2 FQNEAQ. Of note for this clonotype: The antigen remains unidentified.

The sample consisted of naive CXCR3+ CD8+ T cells from blood. Subset meaning: CD45RO-CCR7+CD27+CD95- naive CD8+ T cells expressing CXCR3 (TNR3+). The chain uses TRBV7-8 and TRBJ1-1. The clonotype originates from a human donor in good health. Some clones in this sample may be carry-over from other donors' samples. CDR3 loop: CASSLAWGGTEAFF.